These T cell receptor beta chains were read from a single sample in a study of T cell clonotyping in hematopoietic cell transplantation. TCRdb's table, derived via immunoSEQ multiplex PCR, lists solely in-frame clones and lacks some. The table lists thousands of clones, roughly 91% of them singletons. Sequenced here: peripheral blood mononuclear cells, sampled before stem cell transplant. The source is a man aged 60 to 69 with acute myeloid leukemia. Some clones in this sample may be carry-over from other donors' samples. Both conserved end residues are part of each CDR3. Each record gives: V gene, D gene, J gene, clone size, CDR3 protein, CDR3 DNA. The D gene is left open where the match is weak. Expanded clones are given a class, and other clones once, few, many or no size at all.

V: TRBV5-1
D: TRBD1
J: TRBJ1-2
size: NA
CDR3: CASSSTTGTYGYTF
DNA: TGCGCCAGCAGCTCCACGACAGGGACTTATGGCTACACCTTC

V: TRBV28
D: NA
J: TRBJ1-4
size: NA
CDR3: CASSLGWGGNEKLFF
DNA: TGTGCCAGCAGTTTGGGTTGGGGGGGTAATGAAAAACTGTTTTTT

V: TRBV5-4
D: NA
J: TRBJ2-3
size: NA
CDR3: CASSFPGPSTDTQYF
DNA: TGTGCCAGCAGCTTTCCAGGACCTAGCACAGATACGCAGTATTTT

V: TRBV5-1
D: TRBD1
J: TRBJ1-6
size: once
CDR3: CASSLWGQGEPYNSPLHF
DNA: TGCGCCAGCAGCTTGTGGGGACAGGGGGAACCCTATAATTCACCCCTCCACTTT

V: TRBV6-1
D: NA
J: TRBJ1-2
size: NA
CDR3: CASSEFGGVALGYTF
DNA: TGTGCCAGCAGTGAATTTGGGGGCGTCGCTTTAGGCTACACCTTC

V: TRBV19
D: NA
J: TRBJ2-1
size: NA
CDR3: CASSIEGKGGIDNEQFF
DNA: TGTGCCAGTAGTATCGAGGGTAAGGGGGGGATCGACAATGAGCAGTTCTTC

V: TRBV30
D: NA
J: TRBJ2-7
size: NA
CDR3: CAWSLSVYEQYF
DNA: TGTGCCTGGAGTCTATCGGTCTACGAGCAGTACTTC

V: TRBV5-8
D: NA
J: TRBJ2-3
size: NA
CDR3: CASSWTPDTQYF
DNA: TGTGCCAGCAGCTGGACCCCAGATACGCAGTATTTT

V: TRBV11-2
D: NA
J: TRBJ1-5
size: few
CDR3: CASSLTSLDRNQPQHF
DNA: TGTGCCAGCAGCTTAACCTCCCTAGACCGAAATCAGCCCCAGCATTTT

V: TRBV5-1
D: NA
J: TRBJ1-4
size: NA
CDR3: CASSFGGEKLFF
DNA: TGCGCCAGCAGCTTCGGGGGAGAAAAACTGTTTTTT

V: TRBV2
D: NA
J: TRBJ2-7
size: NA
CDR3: CASSTSMVYEQYF
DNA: TGTGCCAGCAGCACATCAATGGTCTACGAGCAGTACTTC

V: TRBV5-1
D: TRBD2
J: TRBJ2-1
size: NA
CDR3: CASSFTPGLAANEQFF
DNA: TGCGCCAGCAGCTTCACCCCGGGACTAGCGGCTAATGAGCAGTTCTTC

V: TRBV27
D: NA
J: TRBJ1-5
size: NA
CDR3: CASSPRSGSNSNQPQHF
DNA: TGTGCCAGCAGTCCGCGGAGTGGGTCTAATAGCAATCAGCCCCAGCATTTT

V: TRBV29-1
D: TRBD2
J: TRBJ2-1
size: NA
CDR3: CSVGGLAGWGNEQFF
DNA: TGCAGCGTGGGGGGACTAGCGGGTTGGGGCAATGAGCAGTTCTTC

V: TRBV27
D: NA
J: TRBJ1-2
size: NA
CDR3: CASSLSGYGYTF
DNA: TGTGCCAGCAGTTTATCAGGATATGGCTACACCTTC

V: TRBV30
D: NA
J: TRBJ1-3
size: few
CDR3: CAWSSGFSGNTIYF
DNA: TGTGCCTGGAGTTCTGGATTTTCTGGAAACACCATATATTTT

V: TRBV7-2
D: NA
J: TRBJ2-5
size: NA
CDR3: CASSLLGGFQETQYF
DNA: TGTGCCAGCAGCTTACTGGGGGGCTTTCAAGAGACCCAGTACTTC

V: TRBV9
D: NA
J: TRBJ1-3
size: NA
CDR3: CASSSQGSPGNTIYF
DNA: TGTGCCAGCAGCTCTCAGGGGAGCCCTGGAAACACCATATATTTT

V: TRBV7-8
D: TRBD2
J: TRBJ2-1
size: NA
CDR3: CASSLALAGGRNEQFF
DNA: TGTGCCAGCAGCTTAGCCCTAGCGGGAGGTCGCAATGAGCAGTTCTTC

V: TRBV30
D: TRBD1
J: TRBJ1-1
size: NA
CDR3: CAWSTGTGTTEAFF
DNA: TGTGCCTGGAGTACCGGGACAGGGACCACTGAAGCTTTCTTT

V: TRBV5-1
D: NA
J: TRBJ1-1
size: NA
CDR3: CASSLAAGLNTEAFF
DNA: TGCGCCAGCAGCTTGGCCGCAGGGTTGAACACTGAAGCTTTCTTT

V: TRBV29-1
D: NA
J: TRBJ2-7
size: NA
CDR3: CSVTTTGTYEQYF
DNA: TGCAGCGTTACCACGACGGGGACCTACGAGCAGTACTTC

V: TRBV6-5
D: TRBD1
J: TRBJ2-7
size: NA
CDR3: CASSRDRALYEQYF
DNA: TGTGCCAGCAGCCGGGACAGGGCCCTATACGAGCAGTACTTC

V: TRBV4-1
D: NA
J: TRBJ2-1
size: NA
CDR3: CASSQGEPELDNEQFF
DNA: TGCGCCAGCAGCCAGGGGGAACCGGAACTGGACAATGAGCAGTTCTTC

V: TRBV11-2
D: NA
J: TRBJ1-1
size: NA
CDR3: CASSFTPGTRKNTEAFF
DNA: TGTGCCAGCAGCTTTACACCGGGGACTAGAAAGAACACTGAAGCTTTCTTT

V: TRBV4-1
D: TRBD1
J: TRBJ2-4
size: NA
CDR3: CASSLRDSSLAKNIQYF
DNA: TGCGCCAGCAGCCTCCGGGACAGCTCTTTGGCCAAAAACATTCAGTACTTC

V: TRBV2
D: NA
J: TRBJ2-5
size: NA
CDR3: CASSVRRQETQYF
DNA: TGTGCCAGCAGTGTCCGGCGGCAAGAGACCCAGTACTTC

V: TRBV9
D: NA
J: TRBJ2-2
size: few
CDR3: CASSVAFVNTLVPGELFF
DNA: TGTGCCAGCAGCGTAGCTTTTGTCAACACCCTCGTTCCCGGGGAGCTGTTTTTT

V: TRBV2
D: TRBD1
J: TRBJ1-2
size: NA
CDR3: CASRKRDSIYGYTF
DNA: TGTGCCAGCAGGAAACGGGACAGCATATATGGCTACACCTTC

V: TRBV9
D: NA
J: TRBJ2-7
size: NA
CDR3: CASSVEPYTGIPIKQYF
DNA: TGTGCCAGCAGCGTAGAGCCCTATACGGGGATTCCTATAAAGCAGTACTTC

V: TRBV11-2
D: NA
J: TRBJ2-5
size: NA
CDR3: CASSHSGYETQYF
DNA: TGTGCCAGCAGCCATAGCGGTTATGAGACCCAGTACTTC

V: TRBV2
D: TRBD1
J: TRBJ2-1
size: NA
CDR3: CASRGTGGNEQFF
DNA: TGTGCCAGCAGGGGGACAGGGGGGAATGAGCAGTTCTTC

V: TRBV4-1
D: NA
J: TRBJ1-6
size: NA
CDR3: CASSLTKRDPPSPLHF
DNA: TGCGCCAGCAGCCTAACGAAGCGGGACCCCCCATCACCCCTCCACTTT

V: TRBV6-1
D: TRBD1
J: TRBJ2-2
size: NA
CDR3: CASTGVSNTGELFF
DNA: TGTGCCAGTACAGGGGTATCGAACACCGGGGAGCTGTTTTTT

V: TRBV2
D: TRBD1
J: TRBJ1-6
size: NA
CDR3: CASREDPTGIGSPLHF
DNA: TGTGCCAGCAGGGAGGACCCGACAGGGATTGGCTCACCCCTCCACTTT

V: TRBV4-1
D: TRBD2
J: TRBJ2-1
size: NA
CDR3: CASSQLGLAGGRNEQFF
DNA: TGCGCCAGCAGTCAACTAGGACTAGCGGGGGGACGTAATGAGCAGTTCTTC

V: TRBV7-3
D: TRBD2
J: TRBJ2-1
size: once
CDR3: CASSPRRTSGSYNEQFF
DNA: TGTGCCAGCAGCCCCCGACGGACTAGCGGTTCCTACAATGAGCAGTTCTTC